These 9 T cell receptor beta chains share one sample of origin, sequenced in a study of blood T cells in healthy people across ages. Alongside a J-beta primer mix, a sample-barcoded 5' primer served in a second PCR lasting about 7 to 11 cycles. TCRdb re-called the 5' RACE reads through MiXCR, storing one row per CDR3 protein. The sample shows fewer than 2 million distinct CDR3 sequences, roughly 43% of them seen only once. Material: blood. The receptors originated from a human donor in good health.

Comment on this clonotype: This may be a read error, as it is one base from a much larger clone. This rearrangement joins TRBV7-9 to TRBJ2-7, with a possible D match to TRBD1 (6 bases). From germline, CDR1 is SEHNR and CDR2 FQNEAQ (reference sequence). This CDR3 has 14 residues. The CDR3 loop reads CASSLKGTSYGQYF. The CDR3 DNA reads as TGTGCCAGCAGCTTAAAAGGGACATCCTACGGGCAGTACTTC. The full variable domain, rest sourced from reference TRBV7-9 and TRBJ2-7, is DTGVSQNPRHKITKRGQNVTFRCDPISEHNRLYWYRQTLGQGPEFLTYFQNEAQLEKSRLLSDRFSAERPKGSFSTLEIQRTEQGDSAMYLCASSLKGTSYGQYFGPGTRLTVT.

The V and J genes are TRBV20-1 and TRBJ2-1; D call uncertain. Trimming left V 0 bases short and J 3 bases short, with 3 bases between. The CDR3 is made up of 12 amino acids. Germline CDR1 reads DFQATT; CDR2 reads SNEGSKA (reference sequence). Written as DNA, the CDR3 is TGCAGTGCTAGAGACGGCTACAATGAGCAGTTCTTC. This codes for CSARDGYNEQFF.

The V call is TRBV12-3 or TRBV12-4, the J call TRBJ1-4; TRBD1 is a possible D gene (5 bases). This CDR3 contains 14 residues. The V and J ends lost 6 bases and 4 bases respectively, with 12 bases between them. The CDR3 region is CASSPGRGNEKLFF. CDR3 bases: TGTGCCAGCAGCCCGGGGCGTGGTAATGAAAAACTGTTTTTT.

CDR3 DNA: TGTGCCAGCAGCTTAGGCGGGTCAGGTCGGCAGCCCCAGCATTTT. Translation gives CASSLGGSGRQPQHF. The chain has TRBV7-9 and TRBJ1-5; D is unclear. With 1 base removed from V and 7 bases from J, the gap between germline ends came to 14 bases. Germline CDR1 and CDR2: SEHNR and FQNEAQ (reference sequence). The CDR3 has 15 amino acids.

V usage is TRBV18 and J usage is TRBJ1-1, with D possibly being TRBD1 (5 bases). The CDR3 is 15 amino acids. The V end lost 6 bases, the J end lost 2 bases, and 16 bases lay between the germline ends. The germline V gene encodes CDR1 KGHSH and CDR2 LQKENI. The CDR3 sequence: CASSPLTAPNTEAFF. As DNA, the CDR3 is TGTGCCAGCTCGCCCTTGACAGCCCCTAACACTGAAGCTTTCTTT.

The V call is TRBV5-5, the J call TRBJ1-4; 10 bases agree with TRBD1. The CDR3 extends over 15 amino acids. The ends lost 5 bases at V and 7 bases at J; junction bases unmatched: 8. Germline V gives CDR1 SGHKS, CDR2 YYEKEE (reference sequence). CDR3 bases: TGTGCCAGCAGAATCCGGGACAGGGGATCTGAAAAACTGTTTTTT. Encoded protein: CASRIRDRGSEKLFF.

The CDR3 is CASSHRDRVGGYGYTF. The CDR3 nucleotides are TGTGCCAGCAGCCACCGGGACAGGGTTGGGGGATATGGCTACACCTTC. The chain is built from TRBV4-2 and TRBJ1-2, with 9 bases matching TRBD1. The germline CDR1 and CDR2 sequences are LGHNA and YNFKEQ. J lost 5 bases, V lost 3 bases, and 10 bases had no gene match. The CDR3 runs to 16 residues.

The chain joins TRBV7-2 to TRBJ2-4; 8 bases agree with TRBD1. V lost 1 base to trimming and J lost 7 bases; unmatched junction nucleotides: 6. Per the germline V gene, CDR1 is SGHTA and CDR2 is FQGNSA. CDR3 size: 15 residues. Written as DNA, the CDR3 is TGTGCCAGCAGCTTAGGGGGACAGGACTGGAACATTCAGTACTTC. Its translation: CASSLGGQDWNIQYF.

CDR3 bases: TGTGCCACCCGCAGGGGGACGAACACCGGGGAGCTGTTTTTT. It codes for CATRRGTNTGELFF. The chain combines TRBV7-9 with TRBJ2-2; the match to TRBD1 covers 7 bases. The CDR3 is made up of 14 amino acids. Per the germline V gene, CDR1 is SEHNR and CDR2 is FQNEAQ (reference sequence). V gave up 10 bases and J gave up 0 bases; unmatched junction bases: 5. The full variable domain, rest sourced from reference TRBV7-9 and TRBJ2-2, is DTGVSQNPRHKITKRGQNVTFRCDPISEHNRLYWYRQTLGQGPEFLTYFQNEAQLEKSRLLSDRFSAERPKGSFSTLEIQRTEQGDSAMYLCATRRGTNTGELFFGEGSRLTVL.